Presented here are 32 T cell receptor beta chains from one specimen sequenced in a study of cytomegalovirus exposure and HLA in healthy donors. The study ran its PCR with 60 Vbeta and 13 Jbeta primers. TCRdb keeps only in-frame clones here, not all; method: immunoSEQ multiplex PCR. The data contain approximately 160,000 clones, 70% to 75% of them seen just once; the ten biggest clones take up 4.7%. Sequencing was performed on PBMCs. The receptors shown here come from a man aged 18 to 30 in good health and CMV-seropositive.

This clone appeared once. The genes are TRBV19 and TRBJ2-5; 9 bases are shared with TRBD2. V trimming: 1 base; J trimming: 7 bases; junction bases outside the gene matches: 1. The length of the CDR3 is 13 residues. CDR1 LNHDA and CDR2 SQIVND come from the germline V gene (reference sequence). The CDR3 loop is CASSIGTSATQYF. Written as DNA, the CDR3 is TGTGCCAGTAGTATAGGGACTAGCGCGACCCAGTACTTC.

The chain couples TRBV9 to TRBJ1-1, with D unresolved. Germline CDR1 reads SGDLS; CDR2 reads YYNGEE. The CDR3 spans 14 residues. V was clipped by 0 bases and J by 4 bases, with 10 bases between them. The CDR3 coding sequence is TGTGCCAGCAGCGTAGCTACACGGGGCACTGAAGCTTTCTTT. It encodes CASSVATRGTEAFF.

This clone was observed a few times. The chain has TRBV5-6 and TRBJ2-3, with unresolved D. CDR3 length: 13 amino acids. Germline CDR1 and CDR2: SGHDT and YYEEEE. The V gene lost 4 bases and the J gene lost 5 bases, with 11 bases spanning the gap. This CDR3 reads CASSPSTGDTQYF. The CDR3 DNA sequence: TGTGCCAGCAGCCCTTCGACGGGAGATACGCAGTATTTT.

This clone has more than one count but fewer than ten. The V gene is TRBV6-1, the J gene TRBJ2-5; a weak D match, TRBD1 (7 bases). The V end was cut by 1 base, the J end by 6 bases, with 12 bases between. Germline CDR1 is MNHNS and CDR2 is SASEGT. This CDR3 is built from 14 residues. DNA for the CDR3: TGTGCCAGCAGTGAAGGCCAGGGGGGAAAGACCCAGTACTTC. As protein: CASSEGQGGKTQYF.

CDR3 sequence: CASSMEGGRGLNTGELFF. In DNA, the CDR3 is TGTGCCAGTAGTATGGAAGGGGGGAGGGGCTTAAACACCGGGGAGCTGTTTTTT. This chain uses TRBV19 with TRBJ2-2; D perhaps matches TRBD2 (7 bases). The CDR3 has 18 residues. CDR1 is LNHDA, CDR2 SQIVND, per germline (reference sequence). The V gene lost 3 bases and the J gene lost 2 bases, with 19 bases spanning the gap.

This clone came up once. The rearrangement links TRBV6-5 to TRBJ2-2; D is possibly TRBD2 (6 bases). CDR3 size: 15 residues. V lost 0 bases and J 5 bases, leaving 10 bases between the germline ends. Per the germline V gene, CDR1 is MNHEY and CDR2 is SVGAGI. The CDR3, as DNA: TGTGCCAGCAGTTACTCGCCGGGGGAGACCGGGGAGCTGTTTTTT. Its protein is CASSYSPGETGELFF.

The J gene is TRBJ1-5, the V gene TRBV7-2; 12 nucleotides agree with TRBD1. The V and J ends lost 8 bases and 3 bases, in that order; junction bases with no gene match: 5. Germline V gene lookup returns CDR1 SGHTA and CDR2 FQGNSA. The CDR3 consists of 15 residues. Here the CDR3 DNA reads TGTGCCAGCGGAGGGACAGGGGGCGACAATCAGCCCCAGCATTTT. This sequence encodes CASGGTGGDNQPQHF. The variable domain in full, completed from reference TRBV7-2 and TRBJ1-5, reads GAGVSQSPSNKVTEKGKDVELRCDPISGHTALYWYRQSLGQGLEFLIYFQGNSAPDKSGLPSDRFSAERTGGSVSTLTIQRTQQEDSAVYLCASGGTGGDNQPQHFGDGTRLSIL.

The CDR3 DNA is TGTGCCAGCAGGGGCAGGGAGGACACTGAAGCTTTCTTT. It is translated as CASRGREDTEAFF. The rearrangement joins TRBV6-4 to TRBJ1-1; D is possibly TRBD1 (5 bases). Germline V CDR1 and CDR2: MRHNA, SNTAGT. The CDR3 consists of 13 residues. The V end lost 6 bases, the J end lost 3 bases, and 11 bases lay between the germline ends.

This clone was seen just once. The V call is TRBV6-5, the J call TRBJ1-1; 8 bases are a match to TRBD1. From germline, CDR1 is MNHEY and CDR2 SVGAGI. The CDR3 length is 12 residues. With V trimmed by 2 bases and J by 7 bases, 0 bases remained unmatched. This CDR3 is CASSYGTGEAFF. The CDR3 coding sequence is TGTGCCAGCAGTTACGGGACAGGTGAAGCTTTCTTT.

The chain couples TRBV7-8 to TRBJ2-3; TRBD1 agrees at 7 bases. The CDR3 length is 15 residues. CDR1 is SGHVS, CDR2 FQNEAQ, per germline. Trimming cost V 6 bases and J 5 bases; bases outside gene matches: 11. DNA of the CDR3: TGTGCCAGCAGTTCAAGGACAGGTGGAATAGATACGCAGTATTTT. Its protein product is CASSSRTGGIDTQYF.

The chain joins TRBV30 to TRBJ2-3, with TRBD1 matching 10 bases. The V segment lost 3 bases and the J segment 5 bases; nucleotides outside the gene matches: 5. The germline V gene encodes CDR1 GTSNPN and CDR2 SVGIG (reference sequence). The CDR3 runs to 14 residues. CDR3 nucleotides: TGTGCCTGGAGCCCGGGACAGGGGTTAGATACGCAGTATTTT. Residues: CAWSPGQGLDTQYF.

V is TRBV11-3 and J is TRBJ2-3; 8 bases line up with TRBD2. CDR3 length: 13 amino acids. Losses at the gene ends were 5 bases for V and 8 bases for J; bases not matched to a gene: 6. CDR1 is SGHNT and CDR2 is YENEEA in the germline V gene. CDR3 DNA: TGTGCCAGCAGCGCCGGACTAGCAGCTACGCAGTATTTT. Translating gives CASSAGLAATQYF.

In its sample, this clone was seen once. This sequence joins TRBV5-5 and TRBJ1-1; D possibly corresponds to TRBD1 (5 bases). Trimming took 2 bases from V and 7 from J, leaving 12 bases between them. The CDR3 has 13 residues. CDR1 is SGHKS and CDR2 is YYEKEE in the germline V gene (reference sequence). The CDR3, as DNA: TGTGCCAGCAGCTTTTTGGGGCTAAATGAAGCTTTCTTT. Protein sequence: CASSFLGLNEAFF. Combining the CDR3 with reference TRBV5-5 and TRBJ1-1 gives the whole variable domain DAGVTQSPTHLIKTRGQQVTLRCSPISGHKSVSWYQQVLGQGPQFIFQYYEKEERGRGNFPDRFSARQFPNYSSELNVNALLLGDSALYLCASSFLGLNEAFFGQGTRLTVV.

This clone showed up just once. V is TRBV28 and J is TRBJ1-3; weak D call: TRBD1 (6 bases). CDR3 size: 11 residues. Germline-derived CDR1 and CDR2 are MDHEN and SYDVKM. V lost 6 bases and J 12 bases, leaving 12 bases between the germline ends. CDR3 loop: CASRGDIHIYF. CDR3 in DNA: TGTGCCAGCAGGGGGGACATCCACATATATTTT.

Only one count was recorded for this clone. V and J are TRBV25-1 and TRBJ2-7, with D tentatively TRBD2 (6 bases). V was pared by 2 bases and J by 2 bases, with 16 bases between. CDR1 is MGHDK and CDR2 is SYGVNS in the germline V gene. The CDR3 totals 16 residues. CDR3 DNA: TGTGCCAGCAGTGAAGGCAAGGGTAGCGGACCCTACGAGCAGTACGTC. Its protein is CASSEGKGSGPYEQYV.

The chain couples TRBV6-6 to TRBJ1-4; 7 positions match TRBD1. Trimming took 6 bases from V and 2 from J; bases not matched to a gene: 6. CDR3 length equals 15 residues. The V gene's germline CDR1 is MNHNY and CDR2 SVGAGI (reference sequence). CDR3 bases: TGTGCCAGCAGGTCGAAGACAGGGACTAATGAAAAACTGTTTTTT. Translating it yields CASRSKTGTNEKLFF.

CDR3 sequence (DNA): TGTGCCAGCAGTTTCACCTCAGGGTTCACTGAAGCTTTCTTT. As protein: CASSFTSGFTEAFF. The rearrangement uses TRBV27 and TRBJ1-1, with D possibly TRBD1 on 5 matching bases. Germline CDR1 MNHEY, CDR2 SMNVEV (reference sequence). The CDR3 totals 14 residues. Deletions cut 3 bases from V and 4 bases from J, with 12 bases between.

The rearrangement uses TRBV19 and TRBJ2-5, with D perhaps matching TRBD1 (8 bases). Germline loops: CDR1 LNHDA, CDR2 SQIVND (reference sequence). The CDR3 is made up of 13 amino acids. V was clipped by 5 bases and J by 6 bases, with 13 bases between them. CDR3 region: CASSYRGGQTQYF. CDR3 sequence (DNA): TGTGCCAGTAGTTACAGGGGGGGGCAGACCCAGTACTTC.

V gene TRBV5-4 combines with J gene TRBJ2-3; D is unclear. With 0 bases removed from V and 0 bases from J, the gap between germline ends came to 11 bases. The CDR3 sequence is 16 residues long. CDR1 is SGHNT, CDR2 YYREEE, per germline (reference sequence). DNA of the CDR3: TGTGCCAGCAGCTTGGGGTCCGCCACTAGCACAGATACGCAGTATTTT. Encoded protein: CASSLGSATSTDTQYF.

CDR3 sequence: CASSLSTRAEQFF. DNA for the CDR3: TGTGCCAGCAGTCTATCGACCAGGGCGGAACAGTTCTTC. The rearrangement links TRBV28 to TRBJ2-1; perhaps TRBD1 as D (5 bases). The CDR3 contains 13 residues. The V and J ends lost 5 bases and 13 bases respectively, with 18 bases between them. Germline lookup yields CDR1 MDHEN and CDR2 SYDVKM.

This clone was counted a few times. The rearrangement joins TRBV27 to TRBJ2-1, with D possibly TRBD2 on 5 matching bases. In germline, CDR1 is MNHEY, CDR2 SMNVEV (reference sequence). The CDR3 length is 13 residues. The V end lost 0 bases, the J end lost 10 bases, and 10 bases lay between the germline ends. Written as DNA, the CDR3 is TGTGCCAGCAGTTTATCAAAGACGGGGGAGCAGTTCTTC. Amino acid sequence: CASSLSKTGEQFF.

This clone came up a few times. CDR3 amino acids: CASRPPGQPPTYGYTF. The CDR3 DNA sequence: TGCGCCAGCAGACCTCCCGGACAGCCTCCTACCTATGGCTACACCTTC. The rearrangement uses TRBV5-1 and TRBJ1-2, with a weak D call TRBD1 (6 bases). Germline CDR1 is SGHRS and CDR2 is YFSETQ. This CDR3 has 16 amino acids. V lost 5 bases, J lost 4 bases, and 21 bases lay in between.

In regard to this clone: This sample includes further DNA sequences coding for the same CDR3. The chain has TRBV6-4 and TRBJ2-3; TRBD1 matches at 7 bases. Germline V gene sequence: CDR1 MRHNA, CDR2 SNTAGT. The CDR3 runs to 14 residues. V lost 0 bases, J lost 4 bases, and 1 base stayed unmatched. The CDR3 here is CASSDSQGADTQYF. The CDR3 DNA reads as TGTGCCAGCAGTGACTCCCAGGGGGCAGATACGCAGTATTTT.

The rearrangement uses TRBV7-9 and TRBJ1-1; 10 bases align to TRBD1. After removal of 3 bases from V and 6 bases from J, the junction contained 4 bases not matched to a gene. The CDR3 extends over 14 amino acids. Germline loops: CDR1 SEHNR, CDR2 FQNEAQ (reference sequence). The chain's CDR3 is CASSLAGTGAEAFF. The CDR3 DNA follows: TGTGCCAGCAGCTTGGCCGGGACAGGGGCTGAAGCTTTCTTT.

As regards this clone: Additional DNA sequences in this sample encode the identical CDR3. This chain links TRBV6-5 with TRBJ1-1; TRBD1 agrees at 7 bases. The CDR3 covers 15 residues. Germline trimming cut 6 bases from V and 5 bases from J; bases unmatched to any gene: 12. From germline, CDR1 is MNHEY and CDR2 SVGAGI. CDR3 residues: CASRRDRLISTEAFF. The CDR3 nucleotides are TGTGCCAGCAGACGGGACAGACTTATATCTACTGAAGCTTTCTTT.

The J gene is TRBJ1-1, the V gene TRBV29-1, with D unclear. CDR1 and CDR2 from the germline V gene are SQVTM and ANQGSEA. V shed 3 bases and J shed 1 base, with 6 bases lying between them. There are 12 residues in the CDR3. The CDR3 DNA sequence: TGCAGCGTTGATCACAGGAACACTGAAGCTTTCTTT. It codes for CSVDHRNTEAFF.

This clone came up a few times. The CDR3 here is CASSNKGTVNTEAFF. CDR3 bases: TGTGCCAGTAGTAATAAAGGGACAGTTAACACTGAAGCTTTCTTT. V and J are TRBV19 and TRBJ1-1; 7 bases line up with TRBD1. In germline, CDR1 is LNHDA, CDR2 SQIVND (reference sequence). This CDR3 has 15 amino acids. The J segment lost 2 bases and the V segment lost 4 bases, leaving 7 bases of the junction unmatched.

The chain uses TRBV25-1 and TRBJ2-5, with 7 bases that match TRBD1. The CDR3 extends over 14 amino acids. Germline-derived CDR1 and CDR2 are MGHDK and SYGVNS. The junction had 8 bases not matched to a gene; V was cut back by 8 bases and J by 2 bases. DNA of the CDR3: TGTGCCAGCGAGAGACCGGGACAGCAAGAGACCCAGTACTTC. Amino acid sequence: CASERPGQQETQYF.

The chain has TRBV11-3 and TRBJ1-1, with 8 positions matching TRBD1. After removal of 5 bases from V and 6 bases from J, the junction contained 14 bases not matched to a gene. This CDR3 contains 16 residues. The germline V gene has CDR1 SGHNT and CDR2 YENEEA. As DNA, the CDR3 is TGTGCCAGCAGCCCCCGGGGACAGGCTGGGGTGCCTGAAGCTTTCTTT. Its translation: CASSPRGQAGVPEAFF.

A few counts support this clone. This sequence joins TRBV30 and TRBJ2-2; TRBD2 is a possible D gene (6 bases). The CDR3 runs 15 residues. Per the germline V gene, CDR1 is GTSNPN and CDR2 is SVGIG (reference sequence). V was trimmed by 0 bases and J by 6 bases, leaving 14 bases between them. Here the CDR3 DNA reads TGTGCCTGGAGTGTCCCGGGGGAAGCATCCGGGGAGCTGTTTTTT. Translated, it gives CAWSVPGEASGELFF.

Written as DNA, the CDR3 is TGTGCCAGCAGTGAAGCGAGAGGCTACACCTTC. Amino acid sequence: CASSEARGYTF. This chain links TRBV2 with TRBJ1-2; unclear D gene. The CDR3 is made up of 11 amino acids. Germline values: CDR1 SNHLY, CDR2 FYNNEI. V gave up 0 bases and J gave up 8 bases, with 4 bases separating them.

Written as DNA, the CDR3 is TGCAGCGTTTGGTCGACAGGGGGGAGAACTGAAGCTTTCTTT. Amino acids: CSVWSTGGRTEAFF. This chain connects TRBV29-1 to TRBJ1-1, with 9 nucleotides matching TRBD1. The J segment lost 5 bases and the V segment lost 5 bases, leaving 9 bases of the junction unmatched. The length of the CDR3 is 14 residues. The germline gives CDR1 SQVTM, CDR2 ANQGSEA.